The 17 T cell receptor beta chains reported below all come from one sample, sequenced in a study of cytotoxic CD8 clonotypes in ibrutinib-treated CLL. Sequencing was performed with immunoSEQ multiplex PCR; in TCRdb, only in-frame clones are kept and a portion is missing. Of about 68,000 clones listed, roughly nine tenths are singletons. This material consisted of PBMCs, taken after 12 months of ibrutinib treatment. The source of these receptors is a human donor with chronic lymphocytic leukemia.

This clone was seen once. The chain joins TRBV27 to TRBJ1-5, with D unclear. V was trimmed by 5 bases and J by 0 bases, leaving 17 bases between them. Germline V gene sequence: CDR1 MNHEY, CDR2 SMNVEV (reference sequence). This CDR3 has 17 residues. CDR3 coding DNA: TGTGCCAGCAGTCTGCAACGGACCCTCCATAGCAATCAGCCCCAGCATTTT. As protein: CASSLQRTLHSNQPQHF.

The table lists this clone with a count of one. V gene TRBV7-9 combines with J gene TRBJ2-7, with TRBD1 identical over 8 bases. V shed 1 base and J 6 bases; nucleotides not matched to a gene: 8. The CDR3 is 15 amino acids. Germline V gives CDR1 SEHNR, CDR2 FQNEAQ (reference sequence). The DNA of the CDR3 is TGTGCCAGCAGCTTAGTAGGACAGGGCGGCGTCGAGCAGTACTTC. Translating gives CASSLVGQGGVEQYF. The full variable domain, in which reference TRBV7-9 and TRBJ2-7 provide the parts outside the CDR3, is DTGVSQNPRHKITKRGQNVTFRCDPISEHNRLYWYRQTLGQGPEFLTYFQNEAQLEKSRLLSDRFSAERPKGSFSTLEIQRTEQGDSAMYLCASSLVGQGGVEQYFGPGTRLTVT.

On this clone: The junction departs from the called germline gene at one end, perhaps through a read error. The chain uses TRBV5-8 and TRBJ2-7; perhaps D is TRBD1 or TRBD2 (5 bases each). The CDR3 consists of 16 residues. Germline CDR1 and CDR2: SGHTS and YDEGEE. CDR3 residues: CASSLLLLGPQKVEGF. The CDR3 nucleotides are TGTGCCAGCAGCTTGCTTTTATTGGGACCACAAAAGGTAGAAGGCTTC. The full variable domain, its missing parts supplied by reference TRBV5-8 and TRBJ2-7, is EAGVTQSPTHLIKTRGQQATLRCSPISGHTSVYWYQQALGLGLQFLLWYDEGEERNRGNFPPRFSGRQFPNYSSELNVNALELEDSALYLCASSLLLLGPQKVEGFGPGTRLTVT.

This chain joins TRBV18 and TRBJ1-2, with TRBD1 matching 7 bases. With 5 bases clipped from V and 0 bases from J, the junction kept 6 bases outside the gene matches. Germline CDR1 is KGHSH and CDR2 is LQKENI. This CDR3 is 15 amino acids long. The chain's CDR3 is CASSSTGDTNYGYTF. The CDR3 DNA is TGTGCCAGCTCATCCACAGGGGACACTAACTATGGCTACACCTTC. The complete variable domain, with remaining parts taken from reference TRBV18 and TRBJ1-2, reads NAGVMQNPRHLVRRRGQEARLRCSPMKGHSHVYWYRQLPEEGLKFMVYLQKENIIDESGMPKERFSAEFPKEGPSILRIQQVVRGDSAAYFCASSSTGDTNYGYTFGSGTRLTVV.

This clone was seen a single time. This sequence joins TRBV7-9 and TRBJ2-7; 13 bases map to TRBD2. The CDR3 has 17 amino acids. From germline, CDR1 is SEHNR and CDR2 FQNEAQ (reference sequence). The V segment lost 0 bases and the J segment 2 bases; nucleotides outside the gene matches: 4. The DNA for the CDR3 is TGTGCCAGCAGCTTAGCCCTGGGACTAGCGGGAACCTACGAGCAGTACTTC. It is translated as CASSLALGLAGTYEQYF.

V and J are TRBV11-3 and TRBJ1-4, with D perhaps TRBD1 (6 bases). Per the germline V gene, CDR1 is SGHNT and CDR2 is YENEEA. V was pared by 7 bases and J by 8 bases, with 20 bases between. The CDR3 contains 15 residues. The CDR3: CASIPGDPYEEKLFF. The DNA of the CDR3 is TGTGCCAGCATCCCAGGGGACCCCTACGAGGAAAAACTGTTTTTT.

The chain recombines TRBV18 with TRBJ2-5; 10 bases align to TRBD1. The CDR3 length is 16 residues. CDR1 and CDR2 (germline): KGHSH, LQKENI. After removal of 0 bases from V and 6 bases from J, the junction contained 7 bases not matched to a gene. As DNA, the CDR3 is TGTGCCAGCTCACCACCGCAGACAGGGGGCTTTCAGACCCAGTACTTC. Translating gives CASSPPQTGGFQTQYF. The full variable domain, rest sourced from reference TRBV18 and TRBJ2-5, is NAGVMQNPRHLVRRRGQEARLRCSPMKGHSHVYWYRQLPEEGLKFMVYLQKENIIDESGMPKERFSAEFPKEGPSILRIQQVVRGDSAAYFCASSPPQTGGFQTQYFGPGTRLLVL.

This clone was seen only a few times. The chain has TRBV5-1 and TRBJ2-7; TRBD2 matches at 8 bases. V gave up 4 bases and J gave up 0 bases; unmatched junction bases: 9. Germline loops: CDR1 SGHRS, CDR2 YFSETQ. The CDR3 runs 16 residues. CDR3 sequence: CASSARGAGVSYEQYF. CDR3 nucleotide sequence: TGCGCCAGCAGCGCCCGTGGAGCGGGAGTCTCCTACGAGCAGTACTTC.

The chain recombines TRBV30 with TRBJ1-1, with 9 bases lining up with TRBD1. Germline V CDR1 and CDR2: GTSNPN, SVGIG (reference sequence). The CDR3 sequence is 13 residues long. V was pared by 2 bases and J by 5 bases, with 3 bases of the junction left unmatched. This chain's CDR3 is CAWSSDRGTEAFF. The CDR3 bases are TGTGCCTGGAGTTCGGACAGGGGAACTGAAGCTTTCTTT. The complete variable domain, with remaining parts taken from reference TRBV30 and TRBJ1-1, reads SQTIHQWPATLVQPVGSPLSLECTVEGTSNPNLYWYRQAAGRGLQLLFYSVGIGQISSEVPQNLSASRPQDRQFILSSKKLLLSDSGFYLCAWSSDRGTEAFFGQGTRLTVV.

The rearrangement uses TRBV30 and TRBJ2-7; 12 bases are shared with TRBD1. Germline V gives CDR1 GTSNPN, CDR2 SVGIG (reference sequence). Trimming cost V 0 bases and J 6 bases; bases outside gene matches: 12. This CDR3 is 17 amino acids long. The CDR3 spells CAWSVGGLRDRGREQYF. CDR3 bases: TGTGCCTGGAGTGTAGGAGGCCTCCGGGACAGGGGGCGCGAGCAGTACTTC.

The genes are TRBV10-1 and TRBJ2-5; TRBD2 matches 11 bases. V lost 0 bases to trimming and J lost 4 bases; unmatched junction nucleotides: 7. This CDR3 contains 17 residues. CDR1 WNHNN and CDR2 SYGVQD come from the germline V gene (reference sequence). CDR3 sequence (DNA): TGCGCCAGCAGTGAGTCGTCTAGCGGGAGGTGGCGAGAGACCCAGTACTTC. It yields the protein CASSESSSGRWRETQYF.

This sequence joins TRBV10-1 and TRBJ2-1, with D unresolved. V was trimmed by 6 bases and J by 0 bases, leaving 12 bases between them. There are 15 residues in the CDR3. Germline CDR1 WNHNN, CDR2 SYGVQD (reference sequence). CDR3 bases: TGCGCCAGCAGCGAAGTTCAGAGCTCCTACAATGAGCAGTTCTTC. It is translated as CASSEVQSSYNEQFF.

The chain is built from TRBV7-3 and TRBJ2-2; D is perhaps TRBD2 (5 bases). This CDR3 spans 15 amino acids. Deletions cut 0 bases from V and 10 bases from J, with 15 bases between. Germline V gene lookup returns CDR1 SGHTA and CDR2 FQGTGA. The CDR3 bases are TGTGCCAGCAGCTTAACCCCGACAAAGGAGGAGGAGCTGTTTTTT. As protein: CASSLTPTKEEELFF. Full variable domain (outside the CDR3, taken from reference TRBV7-3 and TRBJ2-2): GAGVSQTPSNKVTEKGKYVELRCDPISGHTALYWYRQSLGQGPEFLIYFQGTGAADDSGLPNDRFFAVRPEGSVSTLKIQRTERGDSAVYLCASSLTPTKEEELFFGEGSRLTVL.

This chain uses TRBV7-2 with TRBJ2-6; D gene uncertain. Germline values: CDR1 SGHTA, CDR2 FQGNSA. The ends were cut back, 1 base at V and 2 bases at J, with 9 bases in the middle. The CDR3 totals 16 residues. In DNA, the CDR3 is TGTGCCAGCAGCTTAGTAGGCAGCCCTGGGGCCAACGTCCTGACTTTC. It specifies CASSLVGSPGANVLTF.

The V gene is TRBV2, the J gene TRBJ1-1; weak D call: TRBD1 (6 bases). This CDR3 comprises 14 residues. Germline assignment: CDR1 SNHLY and CDR2 FYNNEI. V was trimmed by 4 bases and J by 5 bases, leaving 14 bases between them. Written as DNA, the CDR3 is TGTGCCAGCAGTGGCAACAGGGTAGGGACTGAAGCTTTCTTT. Translated: CASSGNRVGTEAFF.

The chain couples TRBV30 to TRBJ2-7, with 9 bases matching TRBD2. Germline CDR1 GTSNPN, CDR2 SVGIG (reference sequence). V gave up 4 bases and J gave up 6 bases; unmatched junction bases: 4. The CDR3 is 12 residues long. CDR3 residues: CAWIGLASEQYF. CDR3 bases: TGTGCCTGGATTGGACTAGCGAGCGAGCAGTACTTC.

The gene calls are TRBV7-9 and TRBJ2-1; TRBD2 agrees at 11 bases. V lost 1 base and J lost 8; bases outside the gene matches: 10. The CDR3 has 17 residues. Per germline, CDR1 SEHNR and CDR2 FQNEAQ (reference sequence). The CDR3 DNA follows: TGTGCCAGCAGCTTAGGGGCTAGCGGGGGGCCTTCGGATGAGCAGTTCTTC. This gives the protein CASSLGASGGPSDEQFF.